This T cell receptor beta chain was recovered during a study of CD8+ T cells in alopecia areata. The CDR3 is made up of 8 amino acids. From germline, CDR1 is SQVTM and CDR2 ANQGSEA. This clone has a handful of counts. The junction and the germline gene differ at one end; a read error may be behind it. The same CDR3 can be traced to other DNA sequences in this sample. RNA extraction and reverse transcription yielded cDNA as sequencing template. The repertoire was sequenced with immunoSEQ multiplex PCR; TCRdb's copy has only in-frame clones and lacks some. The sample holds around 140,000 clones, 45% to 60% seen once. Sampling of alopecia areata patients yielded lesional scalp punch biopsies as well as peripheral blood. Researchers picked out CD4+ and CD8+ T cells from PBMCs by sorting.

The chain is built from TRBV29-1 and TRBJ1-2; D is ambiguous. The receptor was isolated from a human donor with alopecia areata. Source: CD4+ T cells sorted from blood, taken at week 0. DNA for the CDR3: TGCAGCGTGGAAGGCTACACCTTC. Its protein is CSVEGYTF.